This T cell receptor beta chain comes out of a study of yellow fever vaccine responses in identical twins. The CDR3 covers 14 residues. Germline CDR1 and CDR2: WNHNN and SYGVQD (reference sequence). The V gene lost 0 bases and the J gene lost 3 bases, with 9 bases spanning the gap. Via MiXCR, TCRdb re-called the RT-PCR reads, giving one row per CDR3 protein. The sample includes around 2,500 distinct CDR3 sequences, around 80% seen only once; the top ten take roughly 9.1%. V gene TRBV10-1 combines with J gene TRBJ2-7; D might be TRBD1 (6 bases). Sequences were derived from T cells from blood (PBMCs), unsorted or a sorted subset (not recorded which), sampled before or after yellow fever vaccination (not recorded which). The receptor was derived from a female donor who received the yellow fever vaccine. The CDR3 here is CASSESQGNYEQYF. CDR3 sequence (DNA): TGCGCCAGCAGTGAGTCGCAGGGGAACTACGAGCAGTACTTC.